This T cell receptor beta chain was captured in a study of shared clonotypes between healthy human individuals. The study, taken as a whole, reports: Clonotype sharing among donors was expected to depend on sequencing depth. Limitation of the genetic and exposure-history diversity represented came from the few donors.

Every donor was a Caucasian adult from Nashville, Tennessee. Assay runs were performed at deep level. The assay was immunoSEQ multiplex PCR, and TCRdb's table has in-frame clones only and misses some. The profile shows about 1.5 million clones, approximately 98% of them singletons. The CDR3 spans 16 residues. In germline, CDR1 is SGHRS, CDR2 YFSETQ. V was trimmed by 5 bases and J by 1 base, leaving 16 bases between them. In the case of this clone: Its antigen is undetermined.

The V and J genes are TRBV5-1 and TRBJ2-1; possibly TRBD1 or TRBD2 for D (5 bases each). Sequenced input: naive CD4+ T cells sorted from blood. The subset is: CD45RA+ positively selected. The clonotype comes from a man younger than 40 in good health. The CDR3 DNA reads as TGCGCCAGCAGTTTACTCGGGGCAGTTTCCTACAATGAGCAGTTCTTC. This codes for CASSLLGAVSYNEQFF.